This T cell receptor beta chain was recovered during a study of T cell responses to AZD1222 COVID-19 vaccine. Germline V gene data show CDR1 as KGHDR and CDR2 as SFDVKD. The CDR3 length is 15 residues. V lost 4 bases and J lost 4, with 15 bases in between. Study results and limitations: At baseline, just 6 or 7 AZD1222 recipients tested seropositive. Spike-spanning, vaccine-associated CD4 TCRs were dominant at 160-218 and 743-854. Donors in the cohort were predominantly white British and more often female, and clonal diversity was possibly underestimated.

TCRdb keeps only in-frame clones here, not all; method: immunoSEQ multiplex PCR. Of 100,000 to 140,000 clones in the sample, roughly nine tenths are singletons; the top ten hold 3.5% to 4.5%. As concerns this clone: The antigen remains undetermined.

The specimen was peripheral blood, collected on day 0 of AZD1222 vaccination. The sequence was collected from an adult in good health. The genes are TRBV24-1 and TRBJ2-5; TRBD2 is a possible D gene (5 bases). Here the CDR3 DNA reads TGTGCCACCAGTGACGCAAGCCTAGAGGGAGAGACCCAGTACTTC. Translating it yields CATSDASLEGETQYF.